This TCR beta chain was retrieved from a study of blood T cells in healthy people across ages. Study outcomes and limitations: With naive T cell percentage, TCR beta diversity showed a strong correlation.

A note on this clonotype: Its specificity is not known.

The authors ran a second PCR of roughly 6 to 11 cycles using a sample-barcoded 5' primer and a J-beta primer mix. Each CDR3 protein is one row after TCRdb ran MiXCR on the 5' RACE reads. Of about 1.4 million distinct CDR3 sequences listed, almost 60% are singletons. This CDR3 is 16 amino acids long. Germline lookup yields CDR1 SGHDT and CDR2 YYEEEE. After removal of 4 bases from V and 3 bases from J, the junction contained 8 bases not matched to a gene. The sequence derives from a man aged 18-30 years in good health. The rearrangement links TRBV5-6 to TRBJ2-5; 11 nucleotides line up with TRBD2. The source material was blood. The CDR3 is CASSIGPTSGKETQYF. The CDR3 region has the DNA TGTGCCAGCAGCATCGGGCCGACTAGCGGGAAAGAGACCCAGTACTTC.